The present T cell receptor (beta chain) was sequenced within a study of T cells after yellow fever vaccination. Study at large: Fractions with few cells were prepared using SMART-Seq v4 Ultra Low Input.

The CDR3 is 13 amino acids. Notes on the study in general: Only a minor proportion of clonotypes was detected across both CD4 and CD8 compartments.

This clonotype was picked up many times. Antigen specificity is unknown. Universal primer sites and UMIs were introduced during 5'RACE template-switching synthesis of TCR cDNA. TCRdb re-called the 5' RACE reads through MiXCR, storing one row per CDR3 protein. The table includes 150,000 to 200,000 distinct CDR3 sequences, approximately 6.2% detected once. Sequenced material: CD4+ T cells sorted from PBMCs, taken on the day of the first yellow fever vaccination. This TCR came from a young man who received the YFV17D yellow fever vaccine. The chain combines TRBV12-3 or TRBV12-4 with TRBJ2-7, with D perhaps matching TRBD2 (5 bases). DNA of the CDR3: TGTGCTAGAATGGGAGCACCCACCTACGAGCAGTACTTC. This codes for CARMGAPTYEQYF.